This TCR beta chain was sequenced in a study of shared clonotypes between healthy human individuals. The study, taken as a whole, reports: Tissue TCR repertoires likely differ from these blood-only repertoires. Against clonotypes common to all four donors, non-shared ones had lower generation probabilities.

To note about this clone: The antigen is undetermined.

Per germline, CDR1 SGHDN and CDR2 FVKESK. The CDR3 runs 13 residues. The junction had 4 bases not matched to a gene; V was cut back by 4 bases and J by 5 bases. It was at deep level that the assay was run. Profiled with immunoSEQ multiplex PCR; TCRdb holds only in-frame clones, not every one. The data hold 2 million to 2.5 million clones, with 93% observed a single time. Naive-designated CD8 cells lacked CD45RO, were positively enriched for CCR7, and omitted terminally differentiated effector memory CD45RA+ cells. All the donors were Caucasian adults who lived in Nashville, Tennessee. The gene calls are TRBV14 and TRBJ1-2, with 7 bases identical to TRBD1. The sequence derives from a man aged 18 to 29 in good health. Some clones in this sample may be carry-over from other donors' samples. Sample: naive CD8+ T cells from PBMCs. CDR3 protein: CASSRQGEYGYTF. The CDR3 bases are TGTGCCAGCAGCCGTCAGGGGGAGTATGGCTACACCTTC.